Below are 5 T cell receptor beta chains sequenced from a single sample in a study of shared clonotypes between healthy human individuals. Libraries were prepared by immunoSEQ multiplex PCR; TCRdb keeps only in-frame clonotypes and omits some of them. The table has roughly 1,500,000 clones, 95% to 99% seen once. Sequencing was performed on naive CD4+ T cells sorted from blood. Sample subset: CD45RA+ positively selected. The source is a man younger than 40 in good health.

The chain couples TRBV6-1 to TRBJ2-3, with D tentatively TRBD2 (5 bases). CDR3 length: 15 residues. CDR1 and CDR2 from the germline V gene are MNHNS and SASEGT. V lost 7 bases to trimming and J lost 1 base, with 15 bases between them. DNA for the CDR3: TGTGCCAGCATCGGACTTATTCCCCGCACAGATACGCAGTATTTT. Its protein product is CASIGLIPRTDTQYF.

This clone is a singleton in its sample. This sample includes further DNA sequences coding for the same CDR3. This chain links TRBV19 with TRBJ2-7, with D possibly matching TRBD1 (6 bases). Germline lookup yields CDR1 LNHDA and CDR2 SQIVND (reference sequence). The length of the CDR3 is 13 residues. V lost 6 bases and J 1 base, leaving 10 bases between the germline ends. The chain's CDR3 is CASSRTVSYEQYF. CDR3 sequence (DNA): TGTGCCAGTAGCAGGACAGTTTCCTACGAGCAGTACTTC.

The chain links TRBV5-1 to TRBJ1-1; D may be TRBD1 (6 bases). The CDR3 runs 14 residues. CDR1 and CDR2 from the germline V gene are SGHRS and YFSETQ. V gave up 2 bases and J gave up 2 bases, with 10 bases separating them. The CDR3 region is CASSFGQINTEAFF. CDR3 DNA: TGCGCCAGCAGCTTCGGACAGATTAACACTGAAGCTTTCTTT.

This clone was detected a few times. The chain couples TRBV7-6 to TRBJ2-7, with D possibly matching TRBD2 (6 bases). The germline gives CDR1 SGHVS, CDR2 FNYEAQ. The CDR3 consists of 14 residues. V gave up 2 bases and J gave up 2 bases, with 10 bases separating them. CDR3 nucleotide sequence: TGTGCCAGCAGCTTAAGCGGGCGGACCTACGAGCAGTACTTC. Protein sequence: CASSLSGRTYEQYF.

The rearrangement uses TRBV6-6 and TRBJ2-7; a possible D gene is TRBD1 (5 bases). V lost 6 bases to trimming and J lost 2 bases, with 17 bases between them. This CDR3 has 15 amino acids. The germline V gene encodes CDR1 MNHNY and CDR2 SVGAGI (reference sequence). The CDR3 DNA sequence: TGTGCCAGCAGAATAACAGGCGTCCCAACCTACGAGCAGTACTTC. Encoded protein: CASRITGVPTYEQYF.